This TCR beta chain was recorded in a study of blood T cell repertoires in COVID-19. About the research overall: Acute and convalescent COVID-19 samples came from the United States, Italy and Spain. PBMCs, B-cell-depleted T cells, or T cells were the source of the cDNA or gDNA that made up the material.

Turning to this clone: The junction and the germline gene differ at one end; a read error may be behind it. Other DNA sequences within the sample encode an identical CDR3.

Under the authors' procedure: From reference gene primer amplification, estimates of nucleated cell counts were derived. The protocol was immunoSEQ multiplex PCR, while the TCRdb copy is restricted to in-frame clones and leaves out a portion. V and J calls plus clone size are reproduced from that table; the DNA served to infer D and trimming. Here the sample spans roughly 87,000 clones, around three quarters being singletons. Germline V lookup: CDR1 KGHSH, CDR2 LQKENI. The CDR3 contains 15 residues. The sequence was collected from a woman aged 50 to 60 with acute or convalescent COVID-19. The rearrangement links TRBV18 to TRBJ2-3; TRBD2 aligns across 10 bases. Sequenced: peripheral blood. In DNA, the CDR3 is TGTGCCAGCTCGCCACTAGCGGGAAGCACAGATACGCAGTATTTT. Protein: CASSPLAGSTDTQYF.